The 32 T cell receptor beta chains given below trace back to one sample, sequenced in a study of cytomegalovirus exposure and HLA in healthy donors. The PCR ran on 60 Vbeta and 13 Jbeta primers. Profiled with immunoSEQ multiplex PCR; TCRdb holds only in-frame clones, not every one. The sample holds approximately 150,000 clones, approximately 85% seen once. The specimen was PBMCs. The receptors derive from a woman aged 40 to 49 in good health and CMV-seronegative.

This chain joins TRBV9 and TRBJ2-2; perhaps TRBD1 as D (8 bases). Germline-derived CDR1 and CDR2 are SGDLS and YYNGEE. This CDR3 contains 17 residues. V gave up 7 bases and J gave up 6 bases, with 25 bases separating them. CDR3 nucleotides: TGTGCCAGCGCCTATGGACAGGGAGGGTTGCAGGCCGGGGAGCTGTTTTTT. Translation: CASAYGQGGLQAGELFF.

This chain uses TRBV5-4 with TRBJ2-7, with 7 bases matching TRBD1. This CDR3 region has 15 residues. The V segment lost 3 bases and the J segment 2 bases; nucleotides outside the gene matches: 8. The germline CDR1 and CDR2 sequences are SGHNT and YYREEE (reference sequence). The CDR3 DNA sequence: TGTGCCAGCAGCTCAACTCCGGGACAGACCTACGAGCAGTACTTC. Its translation is CASSSTPGQTYEQYF.

The chain recombines TRBV7-2 with TRBJ2-5; 10 bases are shared with TRBD2. The CDR3 consists of 16 residues. V gave up 5 bases and J gave up 2 bases; unmatched junction bases: 8. Germline CDR1 is SGHTA and CDR2 is FQGNSA. The CDR3 reads CASSTIAGGHQETQYF. The CDR3 bases are TGTGCCAGCAGCACAATAGCGGGAGGACATCAAGAGACCCAGTACTTC.

Remarks on this clone: This CDR3 is also generated by other DNA sequences in the sample. The chain joins TRBV5-1 to TRBJ2-2; D is possibly TRBD2 (5 bases). Germline V gene data show CDR1 as SGHRS and CDR2 as YFSETQ. Trimming took off 0 bases at V and 1 base at J, with 10 bases between the two ends. This CDR3 has 16 residues. The CDR3 region has the DNA TGCGCCAGCAGCTTGGAGACGGGGTTGAACACCGGGGAGCTGTTTTTT. Amino acids: CASSLETGLNTGELFF.

The chain uses TRBV19 and TRBJ1-1; D unresolved. V shed 5 bases and J shed 1 base, with 11 bases lying between them. Germline assignment: CDR1 LNHDA and CDR2 SQIVND (reference sequence). The CDR3 sequence is 14 residues long. CDR3 in amino acids: CASSVITANTEAFF. The CDR3, as DNA: TGTGCCAGTAGTGTCATAACAGCGAACACTGAAGCTTTCTTT.

This chain joins TRBV6-1 and TRBJ2-7; 9 bases map to TRBD2. Germline-derived CDR1 and CDR2 are MNHNS and SASEGT. The CDR3 runs 14 residues. V trimming: 8 bases; J trimming: 5 bases; junction bases outside the gene matches: 10. Written as DNA, the CDR3 is TGTGCCAGCGGGCGATTAGCGGGAGAAAACGAGCAGTACTTC. It translates to CASGRLAGENEQYF.

The V gene is TRBV2, the J gene TRBJ2-1; D is unresolved. Germline loops: CDR1 SNHLY, CDR2 FYNNEI. The CDR3 contains 16 residues. Trimming left V 3 bases short and J 8 bases short, with 20 bases between. The DNA of the CDR3 is TGTGCCAGCAGTGACCATCCTTGGCGGAAACAACATGAGCAGTTCTTC. It codes for CASSDHPWRKQHEQFF.

The chain uses TRBV7-8 and TRBJ2-1, with 7 bases that match TRBD2. The germline V gene encodes CDR1 SGHVS and CDR2 FQNEAQ. Germline trimming cut 3 bases from V and 1 base from J; bases unmatched to any gene: 6. This CDR3 is built from 16 residues. CDR3 sequence: CASSFFPGGSYNEQFF. The CDR3 nucleotides read TGTGCCAGCAGCTTCTTCCCGGGAGGATCCTACAATGAGCAGTTCTTC.

In regard to this clone: Other DNA sequences within the sample encode an identical CDR3. The V gene is TRBV5-1, the J gene TRBJ2-5, with a possible D match to TRBD1 (5 bases). This CDR3 contains 13 residues. CDR1 SGHRS and CDR2 YFSETQ come from the germline V gene. The ends were cut back, 0 bases at V and 2 bases at J, with 5 bases in the middle. This CDR3 reads CASSLGQQETQYF. CDR3 nucleotide sequence: TGCGCCAGCAGCTTGGGACAGCAAGAGACCCAGTACTTC.

Written as DNA, the CDR3 is TGTGCCAGCAGCAAAGTGCTGGACAGGGGGAAGAGGGACACTGAAGCTTTCTTT. Residues: CASSKVLDRGKRDTEAFF. The chain recombines TRBV21-1 with TRBJ1-1; the table names TRBD1, a call not compared with the DNA. TRBV21-1 corresponds to a pseudogene. The CDR3 spans 18 residues.

The chain has TRBV28 and TRBJ2-7; D unclear. CDR1 is MDHEN and CDR2 is SYDVKM in the germline V gene. CDR3 length: 13 residues. Trimming shortened V by 5 bases and J by 0 bases, and 8 bases separated the two germline ends. Written as DNA, the CDR3 is TGTGCCAGCAGTGCTATGAGCTCCTACGAGCAGTACTTC. Encoded protein: CASSAMSSYEQYF. Variable domain in full (rest from reference TRBV28 and TRBJ2-7): DVKVTQSSRYLVKRTGEKVFLECVQDMDHENMFWYRQDPGLGLRLIYFSYDVKMKEKGDIPEGYSVSREKKERFSLILESASTNQTSMYLCASSAMSSYEQYFGPGTRLTVT.

The chain uses TRBV7-9 and TRBJ2-7; 13 bases line up with TRBD2. From germline, CDR1 is SEHNR and CDR2 FQNEAQ (reference sequence). There are 15 residues in the CDR3. The V gene end was trimmed by 3 bases and the J gene end by 2 bases; junction bases not matched to a gene: 1. In DNA, the CDR3 is TGTGCCAGCAGCTTCGGGACTAGCGGGACCTACGAGCAGTACTTC. Amino acid sequence: CASSFGTSGTYEQYF.

V and J are TRBV5-1 and TRBJ2-2, with TRBD1 as a possible D gene (6 bases). The V and J ends lost 6 bases and 1 base respectively, with 13 bases between them. Germline V lookup: CDR1 SGHRS, CDR2 YFSETQ. The CDR3 has 15 amino acids. CDR3 in amino acids: CASTLMTGNTGELFF. DNA for the CDR3: TGCGCCAGCACACTTATGACAGGGAACACCGGGGAGCTGTTTTTT.

V is TRBV9 and J is TRBJ2-5; 9 bases map to TRBD1. The CDR3 length is 14 residues. In germline, CDR1 is SGDLS, CDR2 YYNGEE. Germline trimming cut 3 bases from V and 2 bases from J; bases unmatched to any gene: 2. CDR3 residues: CASSEDRGQETQYF. The DNA for the CDR3 is TGTGCCAGCAGCGAAGACAGGGGGCAAGAGACCCAGTACTTC.

The V and J genes are TRBV5-8 and TRBJ2-1; 9 positions agree with TRBD2. V lost 10 bases to trimming and J lost 4 bases; unmatched junction nucleotides: 9. This CDR3 is built from 14 residues. Germline values: CDR1 SGHTS, CDR2 YDEGEE. The CDR3 nucleotides are TGTGCCTCGGATCCGACTAGCGGATACAATGAGCAGTTCTTC. It is translated as CASDPTSGYNEQFF.

The chain couples TRBV9 to TRBJ2-4; 8 nucleotides match TRBD1. Looked up from germline, CDR1 is SGDLS and CDR2 is YYNGEE. The CDR3 loop spans 16 amino acids. The V and J ends lost 5 bases and 8 bases, in that order; junction bases with no gene match: 15. In nucleotides, the CDR3 is TGTGCCAGCAGAGCCGGAACCGGACAGGGCGGGCACATTCAGTACTTC. Its translation: CASRAGTGQGGHIQYF. Drawing the rest from reference TRBV9 and TRBJ2-4, the complete variable domain is DSGVTQTPKHLITATGQRVTLRCSPRSGDLSVYWYQQSLDQGLQFLIQYYNGEERAKGNILERFSAQQFPDLHSELNLSSLELGDSALYFCASRAGTGQGGHIQYFGAGTRLSVL.

The CDR3 DNA is TGTGCCAGCACTCGTAGAGTTAGCGGGACCTCCACAGATACGCAGTATTTT. Its translation is CASTRRVSGTSTDTQYF. The chain employs TRBV11-2 and TRBJ2-3, with TRBD2 matching 8 bases. CDR1 and CDR2 (germline): SGHAT, FQNNGV. The CDR3 totals 17 residues. V was pared by 7 bases and J by 2 bases, with 14 bases of the junction left unmatched.

This chain uses TRBV9 with TRBJ2-3, with a possible D match to TRBD1 (6 bases). The length of the CDR3 is 17 residues. Trimming left V 4 bases short and J 5 bases short, with 23 bases between. Germline CDR1 reads SGDLS; CDR2 reads YYNGEE. The CDR3 is CASSPTGSDSSLDTQYF. CDR3 DNA: TGTGCCAGCAGCCCTACGGGTTCGGACAGCAGCCTAGATACGCAGTATTTT.

This chain links TRBV5-1 with TRBJ1-2; D perhaps matches TRBD1 (5 bases). V shed 4 bases and J shed 6 bases, with 16 bases lying between them. This CDR3 region has 14 residues. Germline assignment: CDR1 SGHRS and CDR2 YFSETQ. This CDR3 is CASSPRGGYDGYTF. Written as DNA, the CDR3 is TGCGCCAGCAGCCCCCGGGGGGGGTACGATGGCTACACCTTC.

The V and J genes are TRBV5-4 and TRBJ1-2; no firm D call. Trimming pared 1 base from V and 9 bases from J, leaving 10 bases between. The germline V gene has CDR1 SGHNT and CDR2 YYREEE (reference sequence). The CDR3 sequence is 12 residues long. CDR3 sequence reads: CASSLLAGSYTF. The CDR3 region has the DNA TGTGCCAGCAGCTTGCTCGCCGGGAGCTACACCTTC.

The chain joins TRBV7-9 to TRBJ1-5; 7 nucleotides align to TRBD1. V lost 1 base, J lost 3 bases, and 9 bases stayed unmatched. This CDR3 spans 17 amino acids. Germline V CDR1 and CDR2: SEHNR, FQNEAQ (reference sequence). This chain's CDR3 is CASSLGFTGQANQPQHF. The CDR3 DNA follows: TGTGCCAGCAGCTTAGGTTTTACTGGACAGGCCAATCAGCCCCAGCATTTT.

This clone was counted once. The chain combines TRBV6-1 with TRBJ1-6, with D unresolved. Germline V gives CDR1 MNHNS, CDR2 SASEGT. The CDR3 sequence is 15 residues long. The V gene lost 3 bases and the J gene lost 6 bases, with 12 bases spanning the gap. Here the CDR3 DNA reads TGTGCCAGCAGTGATTTCGGGGTCGGTAATTCACCCCTCCACTTT. As protein: CASSDFGVGNSPLHF.

The chain has TRBV2 and TRBJ2-2; 7 bases are shared with TRBD1. Trimming removed 6 bases from V and 4 bases from J; junction bases left unmatched: 8. The CDR3 totals 15 residues. Germline V gives CDR1 SNHLY, CDR2 FYNNEI. CDR3 sequence: CASSADRPSTGELFF. In DNA form, the CDR3 reads TGTGCCAGCAGCGCGGACAGGCCTTCCACCGGGGAGCTGTTTTTT.

CDR3 protein: CASSSRSYEQYF. The CDR3 region has the DNA TGTGCCAGCAGCTCTCGCTCCTACGAGCAGTACTTC. This chain connects TRBV7-8 to TRBJ2-7; D unclear. The CDR3 contains 12 residues. Germline CDR1 is SGHVS and CDR2 is FQNEAQ. The V end lost 4 bases, the J end lost 0 bases, and 4 bases lay between the germline ends.

This clone has a handful of counts. The chain links TRBV5-4 to TRBJ2-7, with D maybe TRBD2 (7 bases). V gave up 0 bases and J gave up 3 bases, with 13 bases separating them. This CDR3 has 15 residues. The germline V gene has CDR1 SGHNT and CDR2 YYREEE (reference sequence). The CDR3 DNA sequence: TGTGCCAGCAGCTTGGGAGGGGGGGGGATCTACGAGCAGTACTTC. Amino acids: CASSLGGGGIYEQYF.

J is TRBJ1-2 and V is TRBV9; D possibly corresponds to TRBD1 (6 bases). With 4 bases removed from V and 5 bases from J, the gap between germline ends came to 9 bases. CDR1 is SGDLS and CDR2 is YYNGEE in the germline V gene. The CDR3 spans 12 residues. The CDR3 protein is CASSTTGYGYTF. The CDR3 nucleotides read TGTGCCAGCAGCACTACAGGGTATGGCTACACCTTC.

This chain connects TRBV4-1 to TRBJ2-4; 14 bases line up with TRBD2. V shed 4 bases and J 0 bases; nucleotides not matched to a gene: 5. Germline V gives CDR1 MGHRA, CDR2 YSYEKL. The CDR3 is made up of 18 amino acids. Here the CDR3 reads CASSPGLAGGLAKNIQYF. The CDR3 nucleotides read TGCGCCAGCAGCCCCGGACTAGCGGGAGGTCTAGCCAAAAACATTCAGTACTTC.

The chain couples TRBV28 to TRBJ2-5; D uncertain. CDR3 length: 14 residues. Germline V CDR1 and CDR2: MDHEN, SYDVKM. V dropped 7 bases and J dropped 2 bases, with 14 bases sitting between them. The CDR3 spells CASIFSGGQETQYF. CDR3 coding DNA: TGTGCCAGCATCTTCTCGGGTGGGCAAGAGACCCAGTACTTC.

The V and J genes are TRBV5-6 and TRBJ2-3, with 14 bases aligning to TRBD2. CDR1 and CDR2 (germline): SGHDT, YYEEEE. The CDR3 is 16 amino acids. V was pared by 3 bases and J by 5 bases, with 5 bases of the junction left unmatched. The CDR3 loop is CASSWGLAGDGDTQYF. CDR3 bases: TGTGCCAGCAGCTGGGGACTAGCGGGAGACGGAGATACGCAGTATTTT.

Comment on this clone: Its ends do not fully match the called genes, so a read error is possible. The chain combines TRBV7-9 with TRBJ2-4, with TRBD1 identical over 11 bases. The CDR3 sequence is 13 residues long. In germline, CDR1 is SEHNR, CDR2 FQNEAQ (reference sequence). In nucleotides, the CDR3 is TGTTCCAGCAGGACAGGGGGCAGGAACATTCAGTACTTC. This translates into CSSRTGGRNIQYF.

The chain uses TRBV18 and TRBJ1-2, with 9 bases lining up with TRBD1. The J segment lost 4 bases and the V segment lost 5 bases, leaving 2 bases of the junction unmatched. This CDR3 is 13 amino acids long. The germline gives CDR1 KGHSH, CDR2 LQKENI. The CDR3 sequence is CASSRDRVYGYTF. The CDR3, as DNA: TGTGCCAGCTCAAGGGACAGGGTCTATGGCTACACCTTC.

CDR3 amino acids: CAARGGTEAFF. The CDR3 nucleotides read TGTGCCGCGAGGGGGGGTACTGAAGCTTTCTTT. V and J are TRBV6-5 and TRBJ1-1, with TRBD1 as a possible D gene (6 bases). Germline V gene lookup returns CDR1 MNHEY and CDR2 SVGAGI. This CDR3 region has 11 residues. Trimming left V 11 bases short and J 5 bases short, with 12 bases between.